These 23 T cell receptor beta chains came from one sample sequenced in a study of beta chain features in type 1 diabetes. The study, taken as a whole, reports: Across all four CD4+ subsets, people with type 1 diabetes showed modestly shorter TCRB CDR3s.

As every portion of the isolated RNA was reverse transcribed, the sequencing read expressed TCRB transcripts. The protocol was immunoSEQ multiplex PCR, while the TCRdb copy is restricted to in-frame clones and leaves out a portion. The repertoire holds some 240,000 clones, about a sixth seen once, with 0.065% to 0.1% in the top ten. No cognate antigen is known for these TCRs. Sample: naive CD4+ T cells from blood. All receptors come from a man aged 25-45 years with type 1 diabetes.

The CDR3 spells CASSEYNGGETQYF. The CDR3 DNA is TGTGCCAGCAGCGAGTACAATGGGGGGGAGACCCAGTACTTC. The V gene is TRBV9, the J gene TRBJ2-5, with D possibly matching TRBD2 (6 bases). The CDR3 contains 14 residues. Germline V gene sequence: CDR1 SGDLS, CDR2 YYNGEE. Between the trimmed V and J ends, which lost 3 bases and 5 bases, there was a span of 14 bases.

Regarding this clone: Other DNA sequences from this sample encode an identical CDR3 as well. The chain employs TRBV5-4 and TRBJ2-5; 10 positions agree with TRBD2. The junction had 0 bases not matched to a gene; V was cut back by 0 bases and J by 4 bases. This CDR3 spans 14 amino acids. The V gene's germline CDR1 is SGHNT and CDR2 YYREEE (reference sequence). CDR3 nucleotide sequence: TGTGCCAGCAGCTTGGGACTAGCGGGAGAGACCCAGTACTTC. Translation gives CASSLGLAGETQYF. Full variable domain (rest looked up from reference TRBV5-4 and TRBJ2-5): ETGVTQSPTHLIKTRGQQVTLRCSSQSGHNTVSWYQQALGQGPQFIFQYYREEENGRGNFPPRFSGLQFPNYSSELNVNALELDDSALYLCASSLGLAGETQYFGPGTRLLVL.

The sample holds a few counts of this clone. The chain has TRBV29-1 and TRBJ1-2, with TRBD1 matching 9 bases. V lost 5 bases and J lost 2; bases outside the gene matches: 3. The V gene's germline CDR1 is SQVTM and CDR2 ANQGSEA. CDR3 length: 13 amino acids. The CDR3 DNA follows: TGCAGCGTTACCGACAGGGGGAACTATGGCTACACCTTC. Its protein is CSVTDRGNYGYTF.

V usage is TRBV7-2 and J usage is TRBJ2-1; 10 bases fit TRBD2. V trimming: 4 bases; J trimming: 5 bases; junction bases outside the gene matches: 5. The CDR3 has 15 amino acids. From germline, CDR1 is SGHTA and CDR2 FQGNSA. The chain's CDR3 is CASSSSGGWDNEQFF. The DNA of the CDR3 is TGTGCCAGCAGCTCTAGCGGGGGTTGGGACAATGAGCAGTTCTTC.

This clone was observed a few times. The rearrangement links TRBV5-1 to TRBJ2-1, with D possibly being TRBD1 (5 bases). Germline loops: CDR1 SGHRS, CDR2 YFSETQ. Trimming removed 0 bases from V and 2 bases from J, with 9 bases in between. The CDR3 loop spans 15 amino acids. CDR3: CASSLAGQAYNEQFF. CDR3 sequence (DNA): TGCGCCAGCAGCTTGGCTGGACAAGCCTACAATGAGCAGTTCTTC.

This clone was recorded a few times. The chain recombines TRBV29-1 with TRBJ2-5; 7 bases are shared with TRBD1. The length of the CDR3 is 12 residues. Unmatched junction bases numbered 3, after V lost 7 bases and J lost 1 base. Germline V lookup: CDR1 SQVTM, CDR2 ANQGSEA. CDR3 DNA sequence: TGCAGCGGCTGGGACAGCCAAGAGACCCAGTACTTC. It specifies CSGWDSQETQYF.

The rearrangement joins TRBV2 to TRBJ2-3; the match to TRBD2 covers 9 bases. The CDR3 is 15 amino acids. V shed 4 bases, J shed 6 bases, and the junction held 8 bases outside the gene matches. Germline V gene lookup returns CDR1 SNHLY and CDR2 FYNNEI. CDR3 sequence reads: CASSGALAGWDTQYF. The CDR3 nucleotides are TGTGCCAGCAGTGGTGCCCTAGCGGGATGGGATACGCAGTATTTT.

This rearrangement joins TRBV9 to TRBJ1-1, with TRBD1 as a possible D gene (6 bases). In germline, CDR1 is SGDLS, CDR2 YYNGEE. The ends were cut back, 3 bases at V and 0 bases at J, with 12 bases in the middle. CDR3 length: 15 amino acids. In DNA, the CDR3 is TGTGCCAGCAGCGCGACAGGCGATTTGAACACTGAAGCTTTCTTT. It is translated as CASSATGDLNTEAFF.

This chain connects TRBV19 to TRBJ2-6; D gene ambiguous. The length of the CDR3 is 15 residues. Trimming left V 5 bases short and J 0 bases short, with 8 bases between. Germline-derived CDR1 and CDR2 are LNHDA and SQIVND (reference sequence). The CDR3 DNA reads as TGTGCCAGTAGTTACAGAAGCTCTGGGGCCAACGTCCTGACTTTC. Residues: CASSYRSSGANVLTF.

The rearrangement uses TRBV28 and TRBJ2-7; D assignment may be TRBD1 or TRBD2 (6 bases each). CDR1 MDHEN and CDR2 SYDVKM come from the germline V gene. Deletions cut 8 bases from V and 0 bases from J, with 20 bases between. This CDR3 has 16 amino acids. The CDR3 is CASRGAGDPSSYEQYF. In DNA form, the CDR3 reads TGTGCCAGCCGCGGGGCAGGGGATCCAAGCTCCTACGAGCAGTACTTC.

Only a few counts were recorded for this clone. V usage is TRBV7-3 and J usage is TRBJ2-1; 10 nucleotides agree with TRBD2. Per germline, CDR1 SGHTA and CDR2 FQGTGA. CDR3 size: 15 residues. With V trimmed by 5 bases and J by 4 bases, 5 bases remained unmatched. CDR3 sequence (DNA): TGTGCCAGCAGCGCAGGACTAGCGGTTTACAATGAGCAGTTCTTC. As protein: CASSAGLAVYNEQFF.

The chain has TRBV15 and TRBJ2-3, with 8 positions matching TRBD2. Trimming took 1 base from V and 3 from J; bases not matched to a gene: 3. CDR3 length: 15 amino acids. Germline-derived CDR1 and CDR2 are LNHNV and YYDKDF (reference sequence). The CDR3 loop reads CATSRVSGITDTQYF. The CDR3 DNA reads TGTGCCACCAGCAGAGTTAGCGGGATAACAGATACGCAGTATTTT.

A few counts support this clone. The V gene is TRBV18, the J gene TRBJ2-5, with D unclear. The J call may be wrong; the DNA end is better matched by TRBJ2-7. The CDR3 is 13 amino acids. In germline, CDR1 is KGHSH, CDR2 LQKENI. The CDR3 nucleotides are TGTGCCAGCTCTACTGGGGAATCCTACGAGCAGTACTTC. Its translation is CASSTGESYEQYF.

There are a few counts of this clone. This chain connects TRBV10-3 to TRBJ2-5; D is undetermined. The CDR3 loop spans 13 amino acids. Germline V gene sequence: CDR1 ENHRY, CDR2 SYGVKD. The V gene lost 3 bases and the J gene lost 2 bases, with 7 bases spanning the gap. This CDR3 is CAISDRLQETQYF. The CDR3 region has the DNA TGTGCCATCAGTGATAGGTTGCAAGAGACCCAGTACTTC.

This clone was detected once. The V and J genes are TRBV19 and TRBJ2-1, with 8 bases aligning to TRBD2. V lost 0 bases to trimming and J lost 4 bases; unmatched junction nucleotides: 14. There are 19 residues in the CDR3. Germline values: CDR1 LNHDA, CDR2 SQIVND (reference sequence). As DNA, the CDR3 is TGTGCCAGTAGTATAGATAAAGGGGCGGCTAGCGGGCCTTACAATGAGCAGTTCTTC. Encoded protein: CASSIDKGAASGPYNEQFF.

This rearrangement joins TRBV28 to TRBJ2-4; D gene uncertain. The V gene's germline CDR1 is MDHEN and CDR2 SYDVKM. The germline V and J ends were trimmed by 4 bases and 0 bases, with 10 bases remaining between them. The CDR3 has 15 residues. The CDR3 nucleotides read TGTGCCAGCAGTTATTCCTGGTTAGCCAAAAACATTCAGTACTTC. Protein sequence: CASSYSWLAKNIQYF.

The chain combines TRBV7-9 with TRBJ2-3; D call uncertain. V was shortened by 1 base and J by 2 bases, with 10 bases between the two germline ends. CDR1 is SEHNR, CDR2 FQNEAQ, per germline (reference sequence). The CDR3 spans 15 residues. The CDR3 reads CASSLELTDTDTQYF. The DNA of the CDR3 is TGTGCCAGCAGCTTAGAGCTAACCGACACAGATACGCAGTATTTT.

The chain uses TRBV9 and TRBJ1-4, with unresolved D. CDR1 and CDR2 (germline): SGDLS, YYNGEE. This CDR3 has 15 residues. Deletions cut 4 bases from V and 1 base from J, with 11 bases between. The CDR3 nucleotides are TGTGCCAGCAGCCCCCAATCCAGAACTAATGAAAAACTGTTTTTT. Its protein product is CASSPQSRTNEKLFF.

This clone was picked up a small number of times. The rearrangement joins TRBV5-1 to TRBJ2-5, with TRBD2 as a possible D gene (5 bases). Germline CDR1 SGHRS, CDR2 YFSETQ. The CDR3 is 13 residues long. Trimming cost V 5 bases and J 1 base, with 9 bases left between them. CDR3 nucleotide sequence: TGCGCCAGCAGTGGCGAGGGCCAAGAGACCCAGTACTTC. This sequence encodes CASSGEGQETQYF.

V and J are TRBV30 and TRBJ2-7; D ambiguous. From germline, CDR1 is GTSNPN and CDR2 SVGIG (reference sequence). This CDR3 comprises 11 residues. Trimming shortened V by 5 bases and J by 1 base, and 6 bases separated the two germline ends. In DNA, the CDR3 is TGTGCCTGGGAAAAGTCCTACGAGCAGTACTTC. It translates to CAWEKSYEQYF.

This clone was counted between two and nine times. V is TRBV4-1 and J is TRBJ2-7; TRBD1 agrees at 9 bases. The CDR3 consists of 15 residues. Trimming removed 1 base from V and 2 bases from J; junction bases left unmatched: 3. CDR1 MGHRA and CDR2 YSYEKL come from the germline V gene. The CDR3 reads CASSQGGQGPYEQYF. For the CDR3, the DNA is TGCGCCAGCAGCCAAGGGGGACAGGGCCCCTACGAGCAGTACTTC.

This clone has only a few counts. This chain uses TRBV5-1 with TRBJ2-2; weak D call: TRBD2 (6 bases). The V end was cut by 7 bases, the J end by 1 base, with 17 bases between. Germline V gives CDR1 SGHRS, CDR2 YFSETQ. This CDR3 has 16 amino acids. The CDR3 here is CASWPAGNENTGELFF. DNA of the CDR3: TGCGCCAGCTGGCCAGCGGGCAATGAGAACACCGGGGAGCTGTTTTTT. The full variable domain, rest sourced from reference TRBV5-1 and TRBJ2-2, is KAGVTQTPRYLIKTRGQQVTLSCSPISGHRSVSWYQQTPGQGLQFLFEYFSETQRNKGNFPGRFSGRQFSNSRSEMNVSTLELGDSALYLCASWPAGNENTGELFFGEGSRLTVL.

This clone was detected only a few times. The chain is built from TRBV30 and TRBJ1-2; D gene ambiguous. V lost 3 bases, J lost 10 bases, and 15 bases lay in between. CDR1 is GTSNPN, CDR2 SVGIG, per germline (reference sequence). CDR3 length: 12 amino acids. The CDR3 coding sequence is TGTGCCTGGAGGGGGTTGACATCCCCCTACACCTTC. As protein: CAWRGLTSPYTF.